These 3 T cell receptor beta chains were all obtained from the same sample, sequenced in a study of neoadjuvant anti-PD-1 for oral cavity cancer. Sequenced by immunoSEQ multiplex PCR; TCRdb stores in-frame clones only, minus some. The sample has 40,000 or so clones, roughly 35% seen once. Time point noted: after neoadjuvant nivolumab, at surgical resection. The sample was tumor tissue, taken after nivolumab (anti-PD-1) treatment. The source of these receptors is a person between 35 and 79 years old with oral cavity squamous cell carcinoma.

The J gene is TRBJ1-6, the V gene TRBV9; TRBD1 is a possible D gene (6 bases). Germline CDR1 SGDLS, CDR2 YYNGEE. The CDR3 covers 16 residues. The V and J ends lost 3 bases and 7 bases respectively, with 17 bases between them. CDR3 in amino acids: CASSGRFRGTNSPLHF. CDR3 in DNA: TGTGCCAGCAGCGGCCGCTTCAGGGGCACGAATTCACCCCTCCACTTT.

J is TRBJ2-5 and V is TRBV5-4; possibly TRBD2 for D (6 bases). Germline CDR1 and CDR2: SGHNT and YYREEE (reference sequence). V lost 3 bases and J lost 1, with 7 bases in between. The CDR3 runs to 13 residues. CDR3 DNA: TGTGCCAGCAGCTGGGGAGGCCAAGAGACCCAGTACTTC. The encoded protein is CASSWGGQETQYF.

This clone was observed a few times. V gene TRBV4-1 combines with J gene TRBJ2-1; no reliable D call. The ends were cut back, 2 bases at V and 3 bases at J, with 20 bases in the middle. This CDR3 has 18 amino acids. Germline V CDR1 and CDR2: MGHRA, YSYEKL. The CDR3 is CASSQFLIAPANYNEQFF. CDR3 in DNA: TGCGCCAGCAGCCAATTCCTGATAGCCCCCGCCAACTACAATGAGCAGTTCTTC.